This T cell receptor beta chain emerged from a study of T cell repertoires in ileal Crohn's disease. Across the study: Surgery for a complication: stricturing in roughly 61%, penetrating in around 39%. Study-level findings and limits: Clonal expansions were more frequent in active smokers than non-smokers at surgery. Clonality above 26.8% at surgery always came with endoscopic recurrence.

As concerns this clone: The antigen is unknown.

Each sample's TCRB immunosequencing used around 510 nanograms of biopsy DNA. Using immunoSEQ multiplex PCR, the repertoire was profiled, and TCRdb retains in-frame clones only, with some absent. The data show about 8,200 clones, with around 96% seen just once and around 0.2% held by the top ten. The clonotype originates from an adult with Crohn's disease. Sequenced sample: ileal tissue.

In DNA form, the CDR3 reads TGTGCCAGTAGTATAGAGGTCCTTGGGGGGGGCAATCAGCCCCAGCATTTT. It yields the protein CASSIEVLGGGNQPQHF. This chain joins TRBV19 and TRBJ1-5; maybe TRBD1 (5 bases). Germline lookup yields CDR1 LNHDA and CDR2 SQIVND (reference sequence). The V end lost 0 bases, the J end lost 2 bases, and 14 bases lay between the germline ends. The CDR3 contains 17 residues.